The clone carrying this T cell receptor beta chain was seen only a few times. These data are taken from a study of T-cell memory formation after mild COVID-19. TCRdb fed the 5' RACE reads into MiXCR, producing one record per CDR3 protein. The data contain about 410,000 distinct CDR3 sequences, roughly 18% of them singletons. The sequence was obtained from a man between 18 and 35 years old who had mild COVID-19 (a few samples of this study predate the infection). Cell type and time point are not known. Sequencing was carried out using PBMCs or a T cell subset sorted from them (not recorded which).

The CDR3 loop reads CSARGEKLFF. The CDR3 DNA sequence: TGCAGTGCTAGAGGTGAAAAACTGTTTTTT. The genes are TRBV20-1 and TRBJ1-4; D is unresolved. V was pared by 1 base and J by 7 bases, with 1 base between. CDR1 and CDR2 from the germline V gene are DFQATT and SNEGSKA (reference sequence). The CDR3 is 10 amino acids.